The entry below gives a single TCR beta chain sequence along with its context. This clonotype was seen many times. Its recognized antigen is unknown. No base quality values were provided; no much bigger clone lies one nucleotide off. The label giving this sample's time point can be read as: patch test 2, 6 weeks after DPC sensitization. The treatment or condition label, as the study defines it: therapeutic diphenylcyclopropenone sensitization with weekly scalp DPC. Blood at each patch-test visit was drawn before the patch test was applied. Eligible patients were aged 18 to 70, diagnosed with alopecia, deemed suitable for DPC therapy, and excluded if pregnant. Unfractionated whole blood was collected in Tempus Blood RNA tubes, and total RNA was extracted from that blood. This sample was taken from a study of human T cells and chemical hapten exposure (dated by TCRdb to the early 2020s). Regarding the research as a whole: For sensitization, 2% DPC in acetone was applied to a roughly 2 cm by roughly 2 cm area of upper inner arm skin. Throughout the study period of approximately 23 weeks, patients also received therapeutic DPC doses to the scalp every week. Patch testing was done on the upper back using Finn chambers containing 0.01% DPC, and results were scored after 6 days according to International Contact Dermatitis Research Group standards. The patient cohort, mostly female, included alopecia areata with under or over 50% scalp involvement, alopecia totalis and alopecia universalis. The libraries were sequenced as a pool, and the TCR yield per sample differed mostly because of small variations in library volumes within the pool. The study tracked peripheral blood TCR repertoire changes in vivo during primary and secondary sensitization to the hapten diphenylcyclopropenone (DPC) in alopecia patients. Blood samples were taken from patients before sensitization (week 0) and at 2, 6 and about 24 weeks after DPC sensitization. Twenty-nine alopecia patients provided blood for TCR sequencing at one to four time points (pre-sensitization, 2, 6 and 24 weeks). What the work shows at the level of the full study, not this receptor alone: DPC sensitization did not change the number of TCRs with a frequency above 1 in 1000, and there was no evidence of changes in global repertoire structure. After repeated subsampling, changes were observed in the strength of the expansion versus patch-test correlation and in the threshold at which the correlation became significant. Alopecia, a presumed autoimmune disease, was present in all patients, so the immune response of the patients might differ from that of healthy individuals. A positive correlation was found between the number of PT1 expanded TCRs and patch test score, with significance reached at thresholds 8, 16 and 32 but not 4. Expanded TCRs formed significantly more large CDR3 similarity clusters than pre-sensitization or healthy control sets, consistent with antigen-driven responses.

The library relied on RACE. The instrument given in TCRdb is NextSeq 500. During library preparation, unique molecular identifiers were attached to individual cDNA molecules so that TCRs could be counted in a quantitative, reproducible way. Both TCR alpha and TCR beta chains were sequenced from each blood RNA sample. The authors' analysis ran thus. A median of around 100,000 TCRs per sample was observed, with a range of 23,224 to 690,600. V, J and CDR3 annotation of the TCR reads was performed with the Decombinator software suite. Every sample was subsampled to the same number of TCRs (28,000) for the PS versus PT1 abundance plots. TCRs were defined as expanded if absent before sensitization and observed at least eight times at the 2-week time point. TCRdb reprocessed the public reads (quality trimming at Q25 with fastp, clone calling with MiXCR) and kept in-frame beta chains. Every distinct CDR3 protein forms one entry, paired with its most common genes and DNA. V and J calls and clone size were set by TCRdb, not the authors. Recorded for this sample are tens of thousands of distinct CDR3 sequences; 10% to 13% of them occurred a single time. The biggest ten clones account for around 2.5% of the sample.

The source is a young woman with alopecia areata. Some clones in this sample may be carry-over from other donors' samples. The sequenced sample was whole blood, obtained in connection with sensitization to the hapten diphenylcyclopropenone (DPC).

The CDR3 in this case is CASSRDRIETTEAFF. The sequenced DNA: TGCGCCAGCAGCAGGGACAGGATTGAGACTACTGAAGCTTTCTTT. The sequence links TRBV5-1 to TRBJ1-1; 8 of the junction bases match TRBD1. There are 15 amino acids in the CDR3, from cysteine to phenylalanine inclusive. Only the CDR3 part of the read is kept: 45 bases, read in frame from the first base. Compared with germline, V lacks 4 bases and J lacks 5 bases; bases without a gene match: 10. Reading the germline V gene gives CDR1 SGHRS and CDR2 YFSETQ.